Listed here are 25 T cell receptor beta chains from one sample, sequenced in a study of cytomegalovirus exposure and HLA in healthy donors. PCR involved 60 Vbeta and 13 Jbeta primers. Only in-frame clones appear in the TCRdb table, and some are missing; sequencing was by immunoSEQ multiplex PCR. Found here are more than 85,000 clones, about 16% of them singletons; the top ten hold roughly 0.8%. Sequencing used PBMCs. All receptors come from a female donor in good health and CMV-seronegative.

The genes are TRBV4-1 and TRBJ2-7; perhaps TRBD2 as D (7 bases). This CDR3 spans 14 amino acids. The V end was cut by 4 bases, the J end by 6 bases, with 16 bases between. Germline lookup yields CDR1 MGHRA and CDR2 YSYEKL. CDR3 coding DNA: TGCGCCAGCAGCCTAGGGAGGGGGGATAGCGAGCAGTACTTC. Translating gives CASSLGRGDSEQYF.

The rearrangement links TRBV13 to TRBJ2-7; tentative D call: TRBD1 (5 bases). The CDR3 extends over 13 amino acids. Trimming removed 5 bases at V and 6 bases at J, with 14 bases between. Per germline, CDR1 PRHDT and CDR2 FYEKMQ (reference sequence). CDR3 sequence (DNA): TGTGCCAGCAGCCCCCGACAGATTCGCGAGCAGTACTTC. This gives the protein CASSPRQIREQYF.

The chain joins TRBV5-1 to TRBJ2-5; the match to TRBD2 covers 8 bases. V trimming: 2 bases; J trimming: 5 bases; junction bases outside the gene matches: 5. The germline gives CDR1 SGHRS, CDR2 YFSETQ. The CDR3 totals 14 residues. CDR3 loop: CASSFGLASETQYF. CDR3 nucleotide sequence: TGCGCCAGCAGCTTCGGACTAGCTTCGGAGACCCAGTACTTC.

The V gene is TRBV2, the J gene TRBJ1-2; 7 bases line up with TRBD1. Germline V gene lookup returns CDR1 SNHLY and CDR2 FYNNEI. The CDR3 contains 15 residues. V shed 7 bases and J 10 bases; nucleotides not matched to a gene: 18. The CDR3 protein is CASTPDVAGQESYTF. The CDR3 bases are TGTGCCAGCACTCCTGATGTTGCAGGACAGGAATCCTACACCTTC.

This clone has just a few counts. The genes are TRBV10-3 and TRBJ2-1, with 13 bases matching TRBD2. V lost 6 bases and J lost 7; bases outside the gene matches: 9. This CDR3 is built from 16 residues. Germline CDR1 reads ENHRY; CDR2 reads SYGVKD. CDR3 protein: CAISRRLAGGRNEQFF. DNA of the CDR3: TGTGCCATCAGCCGGCGACTAGCGGGAGGTAGGAATGAGCAGTTCTTC.

V is TRBV10-1 and J is TRBJ2-2; D possibly corresponds to TRBD2 (5 bases). The ends were cut back, 3 bases at V and 5 bases at J, with 13 bases in the middle. The CDR3 runs to 15 residues. Germline lookup yields CDR1 WNHNN and CDR2 SYGVQD (reference sequence). For the CDR3, the DNA is TGCGCCAGCAGTGAACGTCCCCCGGGGACCGGGGAGCTGTTTTTT. Translating gives CASSERPPGTGELFF.

V and J are TRBV7-8 and TRBJ2-3, with a weak D call TRBD1 (6 bases). Trimming shortened V by 4 bases and J by 11 bases, and 13 bases separated the two germline ends. The CDR3 has 12 residues. Germline V gene data show CDR1 as SGHVS and CDR2 as FQNEAQ. DNA of the CDR3: TGTGCCAGCAGCTCGACAGGTCGGGGGCAGTATTTT. Translating gives CASSSTGRGQYF.

This clone has a handful of counts. This sequence joins TRBV2 and TRBJ2-4, with 9 bases fitting TRBD2. After removal of 0 bases from V and 0 bases from J, the junction contained 18 bases not matched to a gene. The CDR3 sequence is 22 residues long. CDR1 is SNHLY and CDR2 is FYNNEI in the germline V gene. The CDR3 sequence: CASSEALRASGANREAKNIQYF. Here the CDR3 DNA reads TGTGCCAGCAGTGAAGCGCTTCGGGCTAGCGGGGCCAACCGGGAAGCCAAAAACATTCAGTACTTC.

The chain uses TRBV4-3 and TRBJ2-7; 10 bases fit TRBD2. J lost 2 bases, V lost 0 bases, and 7 bases had no gene match. The CDR3 extends over 17 amino acids. In germline, CDR1 is LGHNA, CDR2 YSLEER. The CDR3 DNA sequence: TGCGCCAGCAGCCAAGAGGCCTTAGCGGGAGGAACCTACGAGCAGTACTTC. This sequence encodes CASSQEALAGGTYEQYF.

In this sample, this clone turned up a few times. The CDR3 here is CASSPRTGGNYGYTF. CDR3 bases: TGTGCCAGCAGTCCGAGGACAGGGGGGAACTATGGCTACACCTTC. The V and J genes are TRBV27 and TRBJ1-2; 10 nucleotides line up with TRBD1. V shed 5 bases and J 2 bases; nucleotides not matched to a gene: 5. Germline CDR1 is MNHEY and CDR2 is SMNVEV (reference sequence). CDR3 length: 15 amino acids.

In its sample, this clone was seen a few times. The J gene is TRBJ2-7, the V gene TRBV29-1, with 9 bases matching TRBD1. Germline V gives CDR1 SQVTM, CDR2 ANQGSEA. Trimming took 6 bases from V and 0 from J; bases not matched to a gene: 12. The CDR3 is made up of 16 amino acids. The CDR3 sequence: CSVVNPGQGPSYEQYF. The CDR3, as DNA: TGCAGCGTCGTGAATCCGGGACAGGGTCCCTCCTACGAGCAGTACTTC.

V is TRBV5-6 and J is TRBJ1-2; 11 bases agree with TRBD1. The V gene's germline CDR1 is SGHDT and CDR2 YYEEEE. Trimming cost V 3 bases and J 4 bases; bases outside gene matches: 2. This CDR3 has 14 residues. The chain's CDR3 is CASSWDRGAYGYTF. The DNA for the CDR3 is TGTGCCAGCAGCTGGGACAGGGGGGCCTATGGCTACACCTTC.

The rearrangement uses TRBV28 and TRBJ2-3, with TRBD2 matching over 8 bases. The CDR3 covers 16 residues. Losses at the gene ends were 8 bases for V and 3 bases for J; bases not matched to a gene: 13. Germline V gene data show CDR1 as MDHEN and CDR2 as SYDVKM. This CDR3 is CASPPAGALVTDTQYF. CDR3 bases: TGTGCCAGCCCCCCAGCGGGAGCCCTAGTGACAGATACGCAGTATTTT. Using reference TRBV28 and TRBJ2-3 for the parts outside the CDR3, the full variable domain is DVKVTQSSRYLVKRTGEKVFLECVQDMDHENMFWYRQDPGLGLRLIYFSYDVKMKEKGDIPEGYSVSREKKERFSLILESASTNQTSMYLCASPPAGALVTDTQYFGPGTRLTVL.

This clone has a handful of counts. The genes are TRBV30 and TRBJ2-7; a possible D gene is TRBD2 (5 bases). CDR1 and CDR2 (germline): GTSNPN, SVGIG (reference sequence). The CDR3 covers 12 residues. V gave up 2 bases and J gave up 3 bases, with 8 bases separating them. The CDR3 DNA follows: TGTGCCTGGAGTCCGGCGGGCTACGAGCAGTACTTC. Protein sequence: CAWSPAGYEQYF.

The V gene is TRBV27, the J gene TRBJ2-7; the D gene is possibly TRBD2 (5 bases). This CDR3 has 13 residues. V lost 6 bases to trimming and J lost 4 bases, with 13 bases between them. Germline V CDR1 and CDR2: MNHEY, SMNVEV (reference sequence). The CDR3 sequence is CASSPFPGYEQYF. Here the CDR3 DNA reads TGTGCCAGCAGCCCGTTTCCGGGGTACGAGCAGTACTTC.

This sequence joins TRBV5-8 and TRBJ2-7, with 14 positions matching TRBD2. CDR1 is SGHTS, CDR2 YDEGEE, per germline. This CDR3 contains 15 residues. With 2 bases clipped from V and 4 bases from J, the junction kept 2 bases outside the gene matches. CDR3 sequence reads: CASSFGTSGSYEQYF. The CDR3 nucleotides read TGTGCCAGCAGCTTCGGGACTAGCGGGAGTTACGAGCAGTACTTC.

This clone was found a few times. The chain carries TRBV4-1 and TRBJ2-6; 7 nucleotides match TRBD1. The CDR3 covers 15 residues. V dropped 10 bases and J dropped 2; count of bases not matched to a gene: 8. The germline V gene has CDR1 MGHRA and CDR2 YSYEKL. CDR3: CATSQGEAGANVLTF. For the CDR3, the DNA is TGCGCCACCTCGCAGGGGGAAGCTGGGGCCAACGTCCTGACTTTC.

This clone was observed a few times. V and J are TRBV2 and TRBJ2-7; possible D gene TRBD1, 5 bases. There are 14 residues in the CDR3. The germline V gene encodes CDR1 SNHLY and CDR2 FYNNEI. Between the trimmed V and J ends, which lost 0 bases and 3 bases, there was a span of 9 bases. This CDR3 is CASSEAQTVYEQYF. DNA for the CDR3: TGTGCCAGCAGTGAAGCACAGACAGTCTACGAGCAGTACTTC.

The chain recombines TRBV5-1 with TRBJ2-1; 10 bases match TRBD1. In germline, CDR1 is SGHRS, CDR2 YFSETQ. Unmatched junction bases numbered 6, after V lost 4 bases and J lost 8 bases. CDR3 length: 14 amino acids. The DNA of the CDR3 is TGCGCCAGCAGCCCGGGACAGGGGTTCGATGAGCAGTTCTTC. Translation: CASSPGQGFDEQFF.

The chain uses TRBV9 and TRBJ1-1; D ambiguous. The CDR3 is made up of 13 amino acids. V dropped 0 bases and J dropped 3 bases, with 6 bases sitting between them. The germline gives CDR1 SGDLS, CDR2 YYNGEE. DNA for the CDR3: TGTGCCAGCAGCGTAGCAGGTCACACTGAAGCTTTCTTT. Encoded protein: CASSVAGHTEAFF.

The genes are TRBV9 and TRBJ1-4, with D possibly matching TRBD1 (5 bases). The CDR3 contains 15 residues. CDR1 is SGDLS, CDR2 YYNGEE, per germline. The V end was cut by 4 bases, the J end by 8 bases, with 18 bases between. The DNA of the CDR3 is TGTGCCAGCAGCCCCGGAGGACGCGGGGGGGAAAAACTGTTTTTT. Amino acid sequence: CASSPGGRGGEKLFF.

This clone was seen a handful of times. The chain uses TRBV18 and TRBJ1-1; 7 bases are shared with TRBD1. Germline trimming cut 3 bases from V and 5 bases from J; bases unmatched to any gene: 9. CDR1 and CDR2 from the germline V gene are KGHSH and LQKENI. The CDR3 consists of 15 residues. This CDR3 reads CASSPQGGKLTEAFF. The DNA for the CDR3 is TGTGCCAGCTCACCCCAAGGGGGCAAACTTACTGAAGCTTTCTTT.

The chain employs TRBV29-1 and TRBJ2-7; D gene uncertain. V lost 7 bases and J lost 1, with 11 bases in between. CDR3 length: 12 residues. Per the germline V gene, CDR1 is SQVTM and CDR2 is ANQGSEA. The CDR3 here is CSGNFGSYEQYF. CDR3 DNA: TGCAGCGGTAACTTCGGTTCCTACGAGCAGTACTTC.

This chain links TRBV11-3 with TRBJ2-1, with D uncertain. Germline V gives CDR1 SGHNT, CDR2 YENEEA. This CDR3 region has 14 residues. The V and J ends lost 2 bases and 9 bases respectively, with 14 bases between them. The DNA of the CDR3 is TGTGCCAGCAGCTTAACTTCCCATCTTACTGAGCAGTTCTTC. It encodes CASSLTSHLTEQFF.

This chain uses TRBV14 with TRBJ2-3; 10 bases line up with TRBD2. The V gene end was trimmed by 4 bases and the J gene end by 0 bases; junction bases not matched to a gene: 4. Germline assignment: CDR1 SGHDN and CDR2 FVKESK. The CDR3 length is 16 residues. For the CDR3, the DNA is TGTGCCAGCAGCCTAAGACTAGCGGGTAGCACAGATACGCAGTATTTT. Translating gives CASSLRLAGSTDTQYF.